A single sample is the source of the 8 T cell receptor beta chains below, sequenced in a study of technical replicates of blood from several donors. The table came from immunoSEQ multiplex PCR; TCRdb's copy has only in-frame clones and leaves some out. Among around 76,000 clones listed, over 80% were seen once. The sample taken for sequencing was T cells isolated from PBMCs. All receptors derive from a human donor in good health.

CDR3 amino acids: CASSELRTGVSNQPQHF. In DNA, the CDR3 is TGTGCCAGCAGTGAGCTGAGGACAGGGGTTAGCAATCAGCCCCAGCATTTT. The V call is TRBV6-1, the J call TRBJ1-5, with 9 bases lining up with TRBD1. The CDR3 runs to 17 residues. Looked up from germline, CDR1 is MNHNS and CDR2 is SASEGT. Trimming took 3 bases from V and 0 from J; bases not matched to a gene: 6.

This chain joins TRBV10-3 and TRBJ2-7; TRBD2 agrees at 10 bases. CDR1 ENHRY and CDR2 SYGVKD come from the germline V gene. The CDR3 sequence is 15 residues long. V trimming: 4 bases; J trimming: 6 bases; junction bases outside the gene matches: 9. The CDR3 loop is CAISGTTPSGGEQYF. The CDR3 DNA sequence: TGTGCCATCAGTGGAACGACTCCTAGCGGGGGCGAGCAGTACTTC.

The rearrangement uses TRBV28 and TRBJ1-4, with 7 bases fitting TRBD1. The CDR3 is 14 amino acids. V lost 6 bases to trimming and J lost 5 bases; unmatched junction nucleotides: 6. CDR1 is MDHEN and CDR2 is SYDVKM in the germline V gene. This CDR3 reads CASRLTGWNEKLFF. CDR3 sequence (DNA): TGTGCCAGCAGATTGACAGGGTGGAATGAAAAACTGTTTTTT.

V usage is TRBV27 and J usage is TRBJ2-7; D possibly corresponds to TRBD1 (5 bases). The germline V gene has CDR1 MNHEY and CDR2 SMNVEV (reference sequence). This CDR3 is built from 15 residues. The ends were cut back, 0 bases at V and 0 bases at J, with 9 bases in the middle. CDR3: CASSLSGASSYEQYF. DNA for the CDR3: TGTGCCAGCAGTTTATCAGGGGCGAGCTCCTACGAGCAGTACTTC.

This chain connects TRBV27 to TRBJ2-3; maybe TRBD2 (5 bases). The germline V and J ends were trimmed by 5 bases and 0 bases, with 12 bases remaining between them. The germline V gene has CDR1 MNHEY and CDR2 SMNVEV (reference sequence). The CDR3 has 15 amino acids. DNA of the CDR3: TGTGCCAGCAGTCACAGCGGAACTAGCACAGATACGCAGTATTTT. It encodes CASSHSGTSTDTQYF.

The chain employs TRBV14 and TRBJ2-7; D might be TRBD1 (6 bases). Trimming removed 4 bases from V and 2 bases from J, with 15 bases in between. Germline loops: CDR1 SGHDN, CDR2 FVKESK. The CDR3 is 15 residues long. The CDR3 reads CASSRWDKTTYEQYF. CDR3 bases: TGTGCCAGCAGCCGATGGGACAAAACAACCTACGAGCAGTACTTC. The full variable domain, in which reference TRBV14 and TRBJ2-7 provide the parts outside the CDR3, is EAGVTQFPSHSVIEKGQTVTLRCDPISGHDNLYWYRRVMGKEIKFLLHFVKESKQDESGMPNNRFLAERTGGTYSTLKVQPAELEDSGVYFCASSRWDKTTYEQYFGPGTRLTVT.

This sequence joins TRBV12-5 and TRBJ2-7, with 12 bases aligning to TRBD2. V lost 2 bases and J lost 2; bases outside the gene matches: 1. Germline loops: CDR1 LGHNT, CDR2 FRNRAP. The CDR3 loop spans 15 amino acids. The CDR3 DNA is TGTGCTAGTGGTTTGTCTAGCGGGGGGGCCTACGAGCAGTACTTC. Protein product: CASGLSSGGAYEQYF.

The chain couples TRBV10-3 to TRBJ1-6; D is unresolved. Germline loops: CDR1 ENHRY, CDR2 SYGVKD. V lost 0 bases to trimming and J lost 10 bases, with 7 bases between them. This CDR3 is built from 13 residues. As DNA, the CDR3 is TGTGCCATCAGTGAGTCGAGGGAATCACCCCTCCACTTT. Translating gives CAISESRESPLHF.